This T cell receptor beta chain was documented in a study of T cell responses to AZD1222 COVID-19 vaccine. Study results and caveats: An increase in Spike-specific TCR breadth and depth was observed after two AZD1222 doses. Donor demographics were predominantly white British with a female majority; clonal diversity may be underestimated. Only a handful of AZD1222 recipients, six or seven in all, had baseline seropositivity.

On this clone: The target antigen is unknown.

The CDR3 is made up of 12 amino acids. Germline loops: CDR1 LNHDA, CDR2 SQIVND (reference sequence). Trimming shortened V by 3 bases and J by 5 bases, and 7 bases separated the two germline ends. Generated by immunoSEQ multiplex PCR, the TCRdb table keeps only in-frame clones and is missing some. Of approximately 110,000 clones listed, roughly 85% were seen once; the top ten hold 2% to 3%. The specimen comprised peripheral blood, sampled 28 days after the second AZD1222 dose. V gene TRBV19 combines with J gene TRBJ2-5; D uncertain. This clonotype was sampled from an adult who received the AZD1222 COVID-19 vaccine. CDR3 nucleotides: TGTGCCAGTAGTATGCATTTGGAGACCCAGTACTTC. This translates into CASSMHLETQYF.